A single sample is the source of the 11 T cell receptor beta chains below, sequenced in a study of OX40 agonist ivuxolimab in advanced cancers. Assay used: immunoSEQ multiplex PCR; TCRdb lists only in-frame clones, some missing. The sample holds roughly 59,000 clones, over 70% seen once. The starting material was CD4+ or CD8+ T cells sorted from blood, obtained in a trial of the OX40 agonist ivuxolimab. These receptors were taken from an adult with an advanced solid tumor such as melanoma, head and neck, liver or kidney cancer.

The table lists this clone with a few counts. The gene calls are TRBV29-1 and TRBJ1-2, with a weak D call TRBD1 (6 bases). This CDR3 spans 14 amino acids. V shed 0 bases and J shed 5 bases, with 13 bases lying between them. The germline V gene encodes CDR1 SQVTM and CDR2 ANQGSEA. The CDR3 protein is CSVEDRTETYGYTF. The CDR3 DNA is TGCAGCGTTGAAGATCGGACAGAGACTTATGGCTACACCTTC.

The chain recombines TRBV9 with TRBJ2-3; D is uncertain. The CDR3 spans 13 residues. Trimming removed 0 bases at V and 0 bases at J, with 2 bases between. The germline CDR1 and CDR2 sequences are SGDLS and YYNGEE. This chain's CDR3 is CASSVVSTDTQYF. CDR3 DNA: TGTGCCAGCAGCGTAGTTAGCACAGATACGCAGTATTTT.

This chain connects TRBV5-1 to TRBJ2-3; perhaps TRBD2 as D (7 bases). Germline V gene lookup returns CDR1 SGHRS and CDR2 YFSETQ. V lost 0 bases and J 3 bases, leaving 17 bases between the germline ends. This CDR3 has 17 residues. CDR3 loop: CASSLGTRGAWTDTQYF. In DNA form, the CDR3 reads TGCGCCAGCAGCTTGGGAACTCGGGGGGCGTGGACAGATACGCAGTATTTT.

This clone was observed a handful of times. This chain uses TRBV28 with TRBJ2-2; 7 bases are shared with TRBD1. This CDR3 is built from 16 residues. Germline values: CDR1 MDHEN, CDR2 SYDVKM. Trimming at V came to 6 bases and at J to 0 bases, leaving 7 bases not matched to a gene. The CDR3 sequence is CASSLPGQPNTGELFF. CDR3 bases: TGTGCCAGCAGCTTACCGGGACAGCCGAACACCGGGGAGCTGTTTTTT.

The CDR3 region is CASSLAGRAQETQYF. The CDR3 nucleotides are TGCGCCAGCAGCTTGGCGGGGAGGGCACAAGAGACCCAGTACTTC. The chain joins TRBV5-1 to TRBJ2-5; 7 nucleotides line up with TRBD2. J gave up 2 bases and V 0 bases, and 4 bases lay outside the gene matches. This CDR3 spans 15 amino acids. Germline lookup yields CDR1 SGHRS and CDR2 YFSETQ.

CDR3 bases: TGTGCCAGCCGGGTGGAGGGGGTCTCCTACGAGCAGTACTTC. It specifies CASRVEGVSYEQYF. V gene TRBV2 combines with J gene TRBJ2-7; D may be TRBD1 or TRBD2 (6 bases each). The CDR3 extends over 14 amino acids. Looked up from germline, CDR1 is SNHLY and CDR2 is FYNNEI. Deletions cut 8 bases from V and 0 bases from J, with 14 bases between.

The chain links TRBV7-2 to TRBJ2-3, with D possibly being TRBD2 (6 bases). Trimming cost V 4 bases and J 0 bases, with 11 bases left between them. Germline V gives CDR1 SGHTA, CDR2 FQGNSA. The CDR3 loop spans 15 amino acids. The CDR3 protein is CASSSPLASTDTQYF. In nucleotides, the CDR3 is TGTGCCAGCAGCTCGCCTCTAGCGAGCACAGATACGCAGTATTTT.

CDR3 sequence (DNA): TGTGCCAGCAGTCAGGGGGGTGAAGCTTTCTTT. It translates to CASSQGGEAFF. The chain uses TRBV6-1 and TRBJ1-1, with 7 positions matching TRBD1. Germline lookup yields CDR1 MNHNS and CDR2 SASEGT. This CDR3 contains 11 residues. Trimming took 5 bases from V and 7 from J; bases not matched to a gene: 1.

The CDR3: CASSPGTPSTDTQYF. The CDR3 DNA sequence: TGTGCCAGCAGCCCCGGGACGCCGAGCACAGATACGCAGTATTTT. The chain joins TRBV11-2 to TRBJ2-3; D tentatively reads TRBD1 or TRBD2 (5 bases each). Trimming removed 5 bases from V and 0 bases from J, with 12 bases in between. CDR3 size: 15 residues. Germline V lookup: CDR1 SGHAT, CDR2 FQNNGV. Full variable domain (rest looked up from reference TRBV11-2 and TRBJ2-3): EAGVAQSPRYKIIEKRQSVAFWCNPISGHATLYWYQQILGQGPKLLIQFQNNGVVDDSQLPKDRFSAERLKGVDSTLKIQPAKLEDSAVYLCASSPGTPSTDTQYFGPGTRLTVL.

This sequence joins TRBV11-2 and TRBJ1-1, with TRBD1 as a possible D gene (5 bases). The length of the CDR3 is 14 residues. CDR1 is SGHAT and CDR2 is FQNNGV in the germline V gene. V lost 0 bases and J 5 bases, leaving 10 bases between the germline ends. In DNA, the CDR3 is TGTGCCAGCAGCTTAGATCGGGGGGGGACTGAAGCTTTCTTT. Amino acids: CASSLDRGGTEAFF.

This sequence joins TRBV28 and TRBJ1-1; 7 nucleotides agree with TRBD1. V lost 7 bases and J lost 5; bases outside the gene matches: 7. The CDR3 extends over 13 amino acids. Germline-derived CDR1 and CDR2 are MDHEN and SYDVKM. DNA of the CDR3: TGTGCCAGCAAAGCAGGGGGGGAAACTGAAGCTTTCTTT. Protein sequence: CASKAGGETEAFF.